This T cell receptor beta chain came from a study of shared clonotypes between healthy human individuals. Method: immunoSEQ multiplex PCR; TCRdb's copy keeps in-frame clones and lacks some. The sample lists 650,000 to 800,000 clones, under 95% occurring once. The CDR3 runs to 15 residues. V was pared by 0 bases and J by 5 bases, with 13 bases between. In germline, CDR1 is MGHRA, CDR2 YSYEKL. Naive CD8 cells comprised CD45RO-negative, CCR7-positively selected cells, excluding terminally differentiated effector memory CD45RA+ cells. This chain joins TRBV4-1 and TRBJ1-2, with unresolved D. The sequenced sample consisted of naive CD8+ T cells sorted from blood. The sequence derives from a man younger than 40 in good health. The CDR3: CASSQERTVGYGYTF. The CDR3 DNA is TGCGCCAGCAGCCAAGAAAGGACGGTGGGATATGGCTACACCTTC.